The clone carrying this T cell receptor (beta chain) was found many times. The antigen is undetermined. The data are from a study of CD8 T cells in ankylosing spondylitis. Study-wide findings and caveats: Matched ankylosing spondylitis synovial fluid reportedly contained a significantly enriched population of disease-linked clones. Ankylosing spondylitis blood seemed to carry a telltale TCR beta motif made of roughly 8 highly homologous variants.

V trimming: 7 bases; J trimming: 4 bases; junction bases outside the gene matches: 8. The CDR3 sequence is 13 residues long. Germline V gene lookup returns CDR1 DFQATT and CDR2 SNEGSKA (reference sequence). Each CDR3 protein gets one entry after TCRdb re-called the 5' RACE reads with MiXCR. In the table there are about 440,000 distinct CDR3 sequences, roughly 17% of which are singletons. The V and J genes are TRBV20-1 and TRBJ2-3, with TRBD2 matching over 7 bases. This sequence originates from a male donor with ankylosing spondylitis. Sample: blood, either unsorted or a sorted T cell fraction (not recorded which). The chain's CDR3 is CSETGLYADTQYF. The CDR3 nucleotides read TGCAGTGAAACGGGACTATACGCAGATACGCAGTATTTT.